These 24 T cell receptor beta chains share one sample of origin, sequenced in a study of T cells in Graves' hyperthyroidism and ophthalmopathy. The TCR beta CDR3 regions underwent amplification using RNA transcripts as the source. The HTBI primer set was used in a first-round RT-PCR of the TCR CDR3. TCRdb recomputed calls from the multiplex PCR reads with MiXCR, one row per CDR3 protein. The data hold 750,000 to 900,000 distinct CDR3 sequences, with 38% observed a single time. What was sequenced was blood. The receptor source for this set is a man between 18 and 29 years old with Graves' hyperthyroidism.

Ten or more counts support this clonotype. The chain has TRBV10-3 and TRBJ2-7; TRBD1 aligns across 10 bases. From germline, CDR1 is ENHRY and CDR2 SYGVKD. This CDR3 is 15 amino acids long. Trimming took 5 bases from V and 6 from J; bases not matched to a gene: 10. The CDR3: CAISPTRDRGGEQYF. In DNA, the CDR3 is TGTGCCATCAGTCCGACACGGGACAGGGGAGGCGAGCAGTACTTC.

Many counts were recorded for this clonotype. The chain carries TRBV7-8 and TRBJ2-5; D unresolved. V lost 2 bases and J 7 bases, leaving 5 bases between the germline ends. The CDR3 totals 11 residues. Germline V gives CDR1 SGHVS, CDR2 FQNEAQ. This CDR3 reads CASSLMGTQYF. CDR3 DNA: TGTGCCAGCAGCTTAATGGGGACCCAGTACTTC.

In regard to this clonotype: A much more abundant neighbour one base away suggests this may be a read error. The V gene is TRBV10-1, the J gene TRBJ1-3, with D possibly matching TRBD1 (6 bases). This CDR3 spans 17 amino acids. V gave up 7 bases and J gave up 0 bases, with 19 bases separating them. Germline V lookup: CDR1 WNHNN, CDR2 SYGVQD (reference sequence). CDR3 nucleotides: TGCGCCAGCACTCCGGGACAATCGTACCCCTCTGGAAACACCATATATTTT. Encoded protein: CASTPGQSYPSGNTIYF.

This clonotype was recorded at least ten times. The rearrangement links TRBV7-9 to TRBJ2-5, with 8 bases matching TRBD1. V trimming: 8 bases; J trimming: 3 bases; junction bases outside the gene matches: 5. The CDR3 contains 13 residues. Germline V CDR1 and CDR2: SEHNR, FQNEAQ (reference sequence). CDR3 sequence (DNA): TGTGCCAGCGAGGACAGGGATGAAGAGACCCAGTACTTC. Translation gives CASEDRDEETQYF.

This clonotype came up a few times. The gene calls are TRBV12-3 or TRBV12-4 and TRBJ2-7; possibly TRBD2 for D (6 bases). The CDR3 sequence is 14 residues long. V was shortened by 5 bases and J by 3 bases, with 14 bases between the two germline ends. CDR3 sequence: CASSRERDFYEQYF. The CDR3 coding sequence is TGTGCCAGCAGTCGGGAAAGGGACTTCTACGAGCAGTACTTC.

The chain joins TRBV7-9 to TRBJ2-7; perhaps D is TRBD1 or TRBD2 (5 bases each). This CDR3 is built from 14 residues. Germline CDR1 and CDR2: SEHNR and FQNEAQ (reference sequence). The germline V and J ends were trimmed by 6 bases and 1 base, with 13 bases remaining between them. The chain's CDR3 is CASRSGPDSYEQYF. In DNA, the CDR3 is TGTGCCAGCAGATCGGGACCGGATTCCTACGAGCAGTACTTC. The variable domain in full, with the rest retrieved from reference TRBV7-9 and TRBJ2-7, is DTGVSQNPRHKITKRGQNVTFRCDPISEHNRLYWYRQTLGQGPEFLTYFQNEAQLEKSRLLSDRFSAERPKGSFSTLEIQRTEQGDSAMYLCASRSGPDSYEQYFGPGTRLTVT.

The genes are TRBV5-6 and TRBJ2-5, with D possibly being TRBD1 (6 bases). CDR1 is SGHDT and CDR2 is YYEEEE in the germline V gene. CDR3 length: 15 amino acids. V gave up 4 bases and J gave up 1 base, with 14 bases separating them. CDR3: CASSRIEDSQETQYF. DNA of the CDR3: TGTGCCAGCAGCCGTATCGAGGACAGCCAAGAGACCCAGTACTTC.

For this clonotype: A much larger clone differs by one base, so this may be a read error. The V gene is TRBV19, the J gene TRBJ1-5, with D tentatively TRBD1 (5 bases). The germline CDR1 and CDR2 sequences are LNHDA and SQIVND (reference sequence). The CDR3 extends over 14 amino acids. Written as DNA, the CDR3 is TGTGCCAGTAGGCCGGGACGCTATGATCAGTCCCAGCATTTT. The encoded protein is CASRPGRYDQSQHF.

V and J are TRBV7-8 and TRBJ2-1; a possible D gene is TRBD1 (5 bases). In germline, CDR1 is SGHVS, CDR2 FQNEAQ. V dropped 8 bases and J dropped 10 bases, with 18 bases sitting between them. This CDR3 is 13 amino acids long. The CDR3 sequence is CASLAGWGQEQFF. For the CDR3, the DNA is TGTGCCAGCCTGGCCGGATGGGGCCAAGAGCAGTTCTTC. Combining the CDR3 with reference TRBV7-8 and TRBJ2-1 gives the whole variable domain GAGVSQSPRYKVAKRGQDVALRCDPISGHVSLFWYQQALGQGPEFLTYFQNEAQLDKSGLPSDRFFAERPEGSVSTLKIQRTQQEDSAVYLCASLAGWGQEQFFGPGTRLTVL.

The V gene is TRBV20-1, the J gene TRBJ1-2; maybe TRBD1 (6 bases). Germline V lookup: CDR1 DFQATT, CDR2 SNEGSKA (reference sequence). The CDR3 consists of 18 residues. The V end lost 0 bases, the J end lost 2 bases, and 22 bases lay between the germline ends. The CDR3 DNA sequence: TGCAGTGCTAGAGATTTCGGGGCCCAGGGGAGGCAGAACTATGGCTACACCTTC. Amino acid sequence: CSARDFGAQGRQNYGYTF.

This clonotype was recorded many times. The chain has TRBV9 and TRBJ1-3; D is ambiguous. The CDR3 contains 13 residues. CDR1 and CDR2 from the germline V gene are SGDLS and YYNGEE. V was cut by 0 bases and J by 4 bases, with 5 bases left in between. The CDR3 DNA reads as TGTGCCAGCAGCGTAGGAACAGGAAACACCATATATTTT. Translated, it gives CASSVGTGNTIYF.

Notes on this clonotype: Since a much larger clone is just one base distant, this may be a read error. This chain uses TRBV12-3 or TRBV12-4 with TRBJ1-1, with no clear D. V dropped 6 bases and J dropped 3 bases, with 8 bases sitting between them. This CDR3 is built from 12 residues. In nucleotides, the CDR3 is TGTGCCAGCAGACCCGAGGACACTGAAGCTTTCTTT. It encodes CASRPEDTEAFF.

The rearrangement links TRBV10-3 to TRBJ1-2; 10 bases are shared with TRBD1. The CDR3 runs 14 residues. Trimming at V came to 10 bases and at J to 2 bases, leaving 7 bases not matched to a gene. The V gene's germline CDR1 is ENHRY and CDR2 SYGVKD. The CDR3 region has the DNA TGTGCCAGCAGGGGACAGGGGTTGAACTATGGCTACACCTTC. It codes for CASRGQGLNYGYTF.

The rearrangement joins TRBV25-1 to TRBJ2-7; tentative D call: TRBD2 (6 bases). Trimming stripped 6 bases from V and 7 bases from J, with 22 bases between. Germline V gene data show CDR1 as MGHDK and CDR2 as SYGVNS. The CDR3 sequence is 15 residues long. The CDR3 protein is CASSFIGGSRREQYF. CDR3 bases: TGTGCCAGCAGCTTCATCGGGGGTTCTAGACGGGAGCAGTACTTC.

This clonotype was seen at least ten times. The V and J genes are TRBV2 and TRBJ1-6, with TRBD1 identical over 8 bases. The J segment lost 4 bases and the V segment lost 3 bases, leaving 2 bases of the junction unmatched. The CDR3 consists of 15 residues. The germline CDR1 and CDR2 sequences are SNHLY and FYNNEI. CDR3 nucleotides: TGTGCCAGCAGTGACGACAGGGGATATAATTCACCCCTCCACTTT. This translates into CASSDDRGYNSPLHF.

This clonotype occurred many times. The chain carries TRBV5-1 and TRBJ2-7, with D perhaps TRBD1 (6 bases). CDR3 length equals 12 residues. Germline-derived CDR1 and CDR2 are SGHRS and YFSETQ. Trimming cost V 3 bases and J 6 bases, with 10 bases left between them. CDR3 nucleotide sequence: TGCGCCAGCAGCTCGGACAGCGGCGAGCAGTACTTC. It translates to CASSSDSGEQYF.

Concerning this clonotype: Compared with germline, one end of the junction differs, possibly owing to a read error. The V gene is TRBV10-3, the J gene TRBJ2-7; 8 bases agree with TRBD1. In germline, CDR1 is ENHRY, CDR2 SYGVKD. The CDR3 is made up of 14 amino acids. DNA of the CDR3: TGTGCCAGCAGTGACGCAGGGGGCACCTACGAGCAGTACTTC. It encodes CASSDAGGTYEQYF.

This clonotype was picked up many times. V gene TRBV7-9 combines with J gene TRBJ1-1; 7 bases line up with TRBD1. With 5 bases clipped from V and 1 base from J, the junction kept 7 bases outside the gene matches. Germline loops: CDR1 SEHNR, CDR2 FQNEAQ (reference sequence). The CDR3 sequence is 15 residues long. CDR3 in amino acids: CASSPRQGPNTEAFF. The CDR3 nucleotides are TGTGCCAGCAGCCCAAGACAGGGACCGAACACTGAAGCTTTCTTT.

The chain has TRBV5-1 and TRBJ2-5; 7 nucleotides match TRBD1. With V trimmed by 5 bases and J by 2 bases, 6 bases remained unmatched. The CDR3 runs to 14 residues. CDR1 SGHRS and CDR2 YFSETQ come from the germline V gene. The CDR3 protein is CASRPNRGQETQYF. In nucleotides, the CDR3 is TGCGCCAGCAGGCCAAACAGGGGACAAGAGACCCAGTACTTC.

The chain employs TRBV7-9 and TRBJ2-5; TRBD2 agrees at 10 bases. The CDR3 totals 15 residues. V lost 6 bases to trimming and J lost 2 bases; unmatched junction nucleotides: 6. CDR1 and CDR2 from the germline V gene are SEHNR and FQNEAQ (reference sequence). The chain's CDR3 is CASSPGTSDQETQYF. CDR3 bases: TGTGCCAGCAGTCCAGGGACTAGCGATCAAGAGACCCAGTACTTC.

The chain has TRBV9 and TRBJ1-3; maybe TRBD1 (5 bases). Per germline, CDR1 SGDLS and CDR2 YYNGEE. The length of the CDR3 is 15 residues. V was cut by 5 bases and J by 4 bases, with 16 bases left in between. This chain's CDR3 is CASSASGGKGNTIYF. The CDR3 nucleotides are TGTGCCAGCAGTGCTTCTGGGGGGAAGGGAAACACCATATATTTT.

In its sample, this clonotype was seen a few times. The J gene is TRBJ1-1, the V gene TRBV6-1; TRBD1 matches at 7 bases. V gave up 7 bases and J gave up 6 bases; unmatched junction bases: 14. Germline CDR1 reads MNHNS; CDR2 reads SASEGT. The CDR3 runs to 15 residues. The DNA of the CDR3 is TGTGCCAGCACTGCCCCGGGGACAGCCACCGCTGAAGCTTTCTTT. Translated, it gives CASTAPGTATAEAFF.

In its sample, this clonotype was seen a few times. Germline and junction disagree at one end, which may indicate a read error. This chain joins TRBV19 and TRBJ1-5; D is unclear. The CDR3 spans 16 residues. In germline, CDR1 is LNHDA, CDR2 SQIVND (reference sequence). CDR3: CANSLTWVRSNQPQHF. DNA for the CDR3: TGTGCCAATAGTCTAACTTGGGTCAGGAGCAATCAGCCCCAGCATTTT.

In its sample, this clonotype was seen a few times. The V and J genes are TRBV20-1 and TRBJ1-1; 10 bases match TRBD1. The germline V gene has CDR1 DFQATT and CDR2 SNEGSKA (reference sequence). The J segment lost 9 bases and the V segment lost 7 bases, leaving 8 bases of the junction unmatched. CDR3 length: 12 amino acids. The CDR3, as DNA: TGCAGTGGCTCAGGGGGACAGGGGAAAGCTTTCTTT. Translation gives CSGSGGQGKAFF.